This TCR beta chain was found in a study of blood T cell repertoires in COVID-19. On the study more broadly: PBMCs, B-cell-depleted T cells, or T cells provided the cDNA or gDNA that made up the material.

This clone appeared once. The protocol was immunoSEQ multiplex PCR, while the TCRdb copy is restricted to in-frame clones and leaves out a portion. The top ten hold around 1.6% of the sample, which has around 140,000 clones, about nine tenths seen once. V lost 5 bases to trimming and J lost 2 bases; unmatched junction nucleotides: 4. The CDR3 length is 14 residues. Germline V gene sequence: CDR1 SSHAT, CDR2 FNYEAQ (reference sequence). The chain employs TRBV7-7 and TRBJ2-7, with 9 positions matching TRBD1. Source material: peripheral blood. The source of this sequence is a human donor in a cohort sampled during active COVID-19. DNA for the CDR3: TGTGCCAGCAGCCCGACAGGGGGTCCCTACGAGCAGTACTTC. Its protein product is CASSPTGGPYEQYF.